This T cell receptor beta chain was identified during a study of shared clonotypes between healthy human individuals. CDR1 is SGHDT and CDR2 is YYEEEE in the germline V gene. The CDR3 runs to 15 residues. Between the trimmed V and J ends, which lost 0 bases and 0 bases, there was a span of 9 bases. The assay was immunoSEQ multiplex PCR, and TCRdb's table has in-frame clones only and misses some. The table shows roughly 640,000 clones, with approximately 74% occurring only once. This receptor was obtained from a woman aged 25 to 39 in good health. The sequenced sample was memory CD4+ T cells sorted from blood. Subset meaning: CD45RA-negative fraction. The rearrangement uses TRBV5-6 and TRBJ1-1, with D uncertain. The CDR3 spells CASSLAGPLNTEAFF. In nucleotides, the CDR3 is TGTGCCAGCAGCTTGGCCGGACCACTGAACACTGAAGCTTTCTTT.